The 22 T cell receptor beta chains below were found in one sample sequenced in a study of T-cell memory formation after mild COVID-19. TCRdb re-called the 5' RACE reads with MiXCR, one entry per CDR3 protein. The data show about 250,000 distinct CDR3 sequences, over 15% seen once. Sequencing was done on a sample of PBMCs or a T cell subset sorted from them (not recorded which). All receptors derive from an adult woman who had mild COVID-19 (a few samples of this study predate the infection). Cell type and time point are not known.

The chain joins TRBV11-1 to TRBJ1-2; 7 bases agree with TRBD1. Germline CDR1 reads SGHAT; CDR2 reads FQDESV (reference sequence). The CDR3 is 13 residues long. V was clipped by 5 bases and J by 7 bases; unmatched bases: 7. DNA for the CDR3: TGTGCCAGCAGCGCACAGGGGAATACTGGCTACACCTTC. Amino acid sequence: CASSAQGNTGYTF.

V is TRBV20-1 and J is TRBJ1-2, with D perhaps matching TRBD1 (6 bases). This CDR3 region has 14 residues. Trimming removed 6 bases from V and 2 bases from J, with 16 bases in between. Germline-derived CDR1 and CDR2 are DFQATT and SNEGSKA (reference sequence). DNA for the CDR3: TGCAGTGCAACTACAGGGTGGGAGAACTATGGCTACACCTTC. Protein sequence: CSATTGWENYGYTF.

This clonotype appeared a few times. This sequence joins TRBV12-3 or TRBV12-4 and TRBJ2-7; 10 bases fit TRBD2. The junction had 4 bases not matched to a gene; V was cut back by 3 bases and J by 2 bases. There are 15 residues in the CDR3. CDR3 DNA sequence: TGTGCCAGCAGTTTTGAAGCGGGAGGGCCCTACGAGCAGTACTTC. It codes for CASSFEAGGPYEQYF.

This clonotype appeared a few times. The V call is TRBV5-1, the J call TRBJ2-2; 10 bases match TRBD1. The CDR3 sequence is 16 residues long. CDR1 SGHRS and CDR2 YFSETQ come from the germline V gene. With 0 bases clipped from V and 3 bases from J, the junction kept 2 bases outside the gene matches. The CDR3 region has the DNA TGCGCCAGCAGCTTGGTCGGGACAGGGGACACCGGGGAGCTGTTTTTT. Protein product: CASSLVGTGDTGELFF.

In its sample, this clonotype was seen a few times. The genes are TRBV20-1 and TRBJ1-3; D is perhaps TRBD1 (5 bases). The V and J ends lost 2 bases and 0 bases respectively, with 11 bases between them. Germline V gives CDR1 DFQATT, CDR2 SNEGSKA (reference sequence). The CDR3 spans 15 residues. Here the CDR3 DNA reads TGCAGTGCTAGACCGGGGACTTTCTCTGGAAACACCATATATTTT. Translation: CSARPGTFSGNTIYF.

The chain recombines TRBV20-1 with TRBJ1-2; TRBD1 is a possible D gene (6 bases). Germline CDR1 DFQATT, CDR2 SNEGSKA (reference sequence). CDR3 length equals 11 residues. The CDR3 loop reads CTLLGAAGYTF. In DNA, the CDR3 is TGCACCTTGCTGGGGGCGGCTGGCTACACCTTC.

This sequence joins TRBV24-1 and TRBJ2-1; no definite D call. The CDR3 extends over 13 amino acids. V was trimmed by 1 base and J by 5 bases, leaving 5 bases between them. Per the germline V gene, CDR1 is KGHDR and CDR2 is SFDVKD. CDR3 DNA sequence: TGTGCCACCAGTGATTTCCCCGACAATGAGCAGTTCTTC. This encodes CATSDFPDNEQFF.

The table lists this clonotype with a few counts. This rearrangement joins TRBV24-1 to TRBJ1-1; no firm D call. This CDR3 contains 13 residues. The germline V gene encodes CDR1 KGHDR and CDR2 SFDVKD. Trimming removed 3 bases at V and 1 base at J, with 5 bases between. Here the CDR3 reads CATSDPQNTEAFF. The CDR3 bases are TGTGCCACCAGTGATCCCCAGAACACTGAAGCTTTCTTT.

J is TRBJ2-5 and V is TRBV29-1; D remains unclear. The CDR3 consists of 10 residues. Trimming removed 1 base from V and 8 bases from J, with 5 bases in between. Germline assignment: CDR1 SQVTM and CDR2 ANQGSEA. The CDR3 reads CSVEVGTQYF. The CDR3 region has the DNA TGCAGCGTTGAAGTGGGTACCCAGTACTTC. Looking up the rest from reference TRBV29-1 and TRBJ2-5 gives the full variable domain: SAVISQKPSRDICQRGTSLTIQCQVDSQVTMMFWYRQQPGQSLTLIATANQGSEATYESGFVIDKFPISRPNLTFSTLTVSNMSPEDSSIYLCSVEVGTQYFGPGTRLLVL.

This clonotype is deemed medium-sized. J is TRBJ1-2 and V is TRBV25-1, with D perhaps matching TRBD1 (5 bases). CDR1 is MGHDK, CDR2 SYGVNS, per germline. V was cut by 0 bases and J by 5 bases, with 13 bases left in between. The length of the CDR3 is 15 residues. The CDR3 region is CASSEYSAGNYGYTF. The CDR3 region has the DNA TGTGCCAGCAGTGAATATTCGGCAGGGAATTATGGCTACACCTTC.

This clonotype was seen repeatedly, ten times or more. The chain is built from TRBV7-9 and TRBJ2-7; the D gene is possibly TRBD1 (5 bases). CDR1 SEHNR and CDR2 FQNEAQ come from the germline V gene (reference sequence). V was cut by 4 bases and J by 5 bases, with 15 bases left in between. The length of the CDR3 is 14 residues. CDR3 sequence: CASSSRQPVDEQYF. CDR3 DNA sequence: TGTGCCAGCAGCTCACGACAGCCGGTCGACGAGCAGTACTTC.

The rearrangement joins TRBV11-3 to TRBJ2-2; TRBD2 is a possible D gene (5 bases). Germline CDR1 is SGHNT and CDR2 is YENEEA. The CDR3 totals 13 residues. Trimming stripped 7 bases from V and 4 bases from J, with 10 bases between. CDR3 sequence (DNA): TGTGCCAGCACCCAAGGAGGCACCGGGGAGCTGTTTTTT. This encodes CASTQGGTGELFF.

This chain joins TRBV7-9 and TRBJ1-2; the D is unclear. Trimming stripped 1 base from V and 3 bases from J, with 6 bases between. The CDR3 contains 13 residues. Germline lookup yields CDR1 SEHNR and CDR2 FQNEAQ (reference sequence). The CDR3 spells CASSLDSDYGYTF. CDR3 nucleotide sequence: TGTGCCAGCAGCTTAGACAGCGACTATGGCTACACCTTC.

This rearrangement joins TRBV7-3 to TRBJ2-2; D ambiguous. CDR3 length: 12 amino acids. The V end was cut by 6 bases, the J end by 6 bases, with 8 bases between. Germline loops: CDR1 SGHTA, CDR2 FQGTGA. CDR3 nucleotides: TGTGCCAGCAGGGGAAACTCCGGGGAGCTGTTTTTT. The encoded protein is CASRGNSGELFF.

The gene calls are TRBV12-3 or TRBV12-4 and TRBJ2-3; D not resolved. The CDR3 runs to 15 residues. The germline V and J ends were trimmed by 3 bases and 0 bases, with 10 bases remaining between them. The CDR3 DNA is TGTGCCAGCAGTTTCTTTCTCGCTAGCACAGATACGCAGTATTTT. Translating gives CASSFFLASTDTQYF.

This clonotype was seen more than once but under ten times. This chain connects TRBV12-3 or TRBV12-4 to TRBJ2-3; 8 bases map to TRBD2. V was pared by 3 bases and J by 7 bases, with 12 bases of the junction left unmatched. The CDR3 totals 16 residues. CDR3 sequence: CASSFLAGISLNTQYF. Here the CDR3 DNA reads TGTGCCAGCAGTTTTTTAGCGGGAATAAGCCTTAATACGCAGTATTTT.

This chain connects TRBV7-2 to TRBJ1-2, with TRBD1 matching 8 bases. The V segment lost 1 base and the J segment 4 bases; nucleotides outside the gene matches: 5. Looked up from germline, CDR1 is SGHTA and CDR2 is FQGNSA. The CDR3 runs 15 residues. The DNA of the CDR3 is TGTGCCAGCAGCTTAGGGGCAGGGGGCGGCTATGGCTACACCTTC. Amino acids: CASSLGAGGGYGYTF.

The rearrangement uses TRBV12-3 or TRBV12-4 and TRBJ2-5; TRBD2 matches at 10 bases. J was trimmed by 2 bases and V by 8 bases; bases with no gene match: 8. CDR3 length: 15 residues. The CDR3 loop is CASGTAGGWQETQYF. As DNA, the CDR3 is TGTGCCAGCGGGACAGCGGGGGGGTGGCAAGAGACCCAGTACTTC.

V gene TRBV11-2 combines with J gene TRBJ2-5; 12 bases match TRBD2. Germline assignment: CDR1 SGHAT and CDR2 FQNNGV. The CDR3 is made up of 15 amino acids. V dropped 5 bases and J dropped 4; count of bases not matched to a gene: 5. CDR3 sequence reads: CASSALAGGRETQYF. DNA of the CDR3: TGTGCCAGCAGCGCTCTAGCGGGGGGGCGAGAGACCCAGTACTTC.

This chain joins TRBV7-9 and TRBJ2-7; D possibly matches TRBD1 or TRBD2 (6 bases each). V lost 7 bases and J 4 bases, leaving 20 bases between the germline ends. The germline V gene encodes CDR1 SEHNR and CDR2 FQNEAQ (reference sequence). The CDR3 has 15 residues. CDR3 coding DNA: TGTGCCAGCACCCTCGAGTGGGGGGCGCAATACGAGCAGTACTTC. The encoded protein is CASTLEWGAQYEQYF.

In this sample, this clonotype turned up a few times. This chain connects TRBV7-6 to TRBJ1-1; 8 bases match TRBD1. CDR3 length: 17 residues. Germline V gene data show CDR1 as SGHVS and CDR2 as FNYEAQ. The junction had 14 bases not matched to a gene; V was cut back by 5 bases and J by 3 bases. The chain's CDR3 is CASSPILLGQGHTEAFF. In DNA form, the CDR3 reads TGTGCCAGCAGCCCAATCCTCCTTGGACAGGGTCACACTGAAGCTTTCTTT.

The rearrangement joins TRBV5-1 to TRBJ2-7; TRBD1 matches at 12 bases. The CDR3 extends over 15 amino acids. The germline gives CDR1 SGHRS, CDR2 YFSETQ. V was pared by 4 bases and J by 5 bases, with 7 bases of the junction left unmatched. CDR3: CASSIAGTGGHEQYF. CDR3 coding DNA: TGCGCCAGCAGCATCGCCGGGACAGGGGGCCACGAGCAGTACTTC.